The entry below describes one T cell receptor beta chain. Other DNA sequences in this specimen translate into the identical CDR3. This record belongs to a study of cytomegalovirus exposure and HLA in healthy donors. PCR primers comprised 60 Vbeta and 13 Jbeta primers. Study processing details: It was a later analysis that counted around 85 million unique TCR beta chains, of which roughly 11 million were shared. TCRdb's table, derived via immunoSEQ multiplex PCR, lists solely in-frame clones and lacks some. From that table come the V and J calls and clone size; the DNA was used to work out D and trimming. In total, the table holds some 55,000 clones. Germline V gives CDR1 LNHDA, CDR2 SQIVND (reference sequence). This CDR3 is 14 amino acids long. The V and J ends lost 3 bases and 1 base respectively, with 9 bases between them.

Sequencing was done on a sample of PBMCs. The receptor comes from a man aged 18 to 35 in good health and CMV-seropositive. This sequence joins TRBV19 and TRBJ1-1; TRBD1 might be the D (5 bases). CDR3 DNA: TGTGCCAGTAGTATTACAGGCTGGAACACTGAAGCTTTCTTT. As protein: CASSITGWNTEAFF.